These T cell receptor beta chains were read from a single sample in a study of blood T cell repertoires in COVID-19. Assay used: immunoSEQ multiplex PCR; TCRdb lists only in-frame clones, some missing. This sample has just under 30,000 clones, with roughly nine tenths found just once. Sequencing was carried out using peripheral blood. The receptor set was obtained from a man older than 75 with acute or convalescent COVID-19. CDR3s include the opening cysteine and the closing phenylalanine or tryptophan. A D gene is named only where the DNA matches it firmly. Size is stated for part of the rows, as once, few or many counts, or as a class when the clone is expanded.

d_call	v_call	clone_size	j_call	cdr3_aa	cdr3_nt
.	TRBV6-4	.	TRBJ1-2	CASSRQESYGYTF	TGTGCCAGCAGTAGACAGGAAAGCTATGGCTACACCTTC
.	TRBV6-5	.	TRBJ1-3	CASSSTGRAGNTIYF	TGTGCCAGCAGTTCGACAGGTAGAGCTGGAAACACCATATATTTT
.	TRBV21-1	once	TRBJ1-5	CASSKALMAGQWGNQPQHF	TGTGCCAGCAGCAAAGCGCTGATGGCAGGTCAATGGGGCAATCAGCCCCAGCATTTT
.	TRBV27	.	TRBJ1-5	CASSRGISNQPQHF	TGTGCCAGCAGTAGGGGCATTAGCAATCAGCCCCAGCATTTT
TRBD2	TRBV6-5	.	TRBJ2-5	CASSYSLAGGQETQYF	TGTGCCAGCAGTTACTCCCTAGCGGGGGGGCAAGAGACCCAGTACTTC
.	TRBV7-3	.	TRBJ2-2	CASSTRDTQDLTGELFF	TGTGCCAGCAGCACAAGGGACACTCAGGACTTAACCGGGGAGCTGTTTTTT
.	TRBV5-4	.	TRBJ2-3	CASSLFSGRGTQYF	TGTGCCAGCAGCTTGTTTTCGGGGAGAGGGACGCAGTATTTT
.	TRBV7-8	.	TRBJ2-1	CASSLAGLSYNEQFF	TGTGCCAGCAGCTTAGCGGGCCTATCCTACAATGAGCAGTTCTTC
TRBD1	TRBV10-1	.	TRBJ2-2	CASSEKGANTGELFF	TGCGCCAGCAGTGAAAAGGGGGCAAACACCGGGGAGCTGTTTTTT
TRBD1	TRBV28	.	TRBJ2-7	CASSLGDRVSHEQYF	TGTGCCAGCAGTTTAGGGGACAGGGTGTCCCACGAGCAGTACTTC
TRBD1	TRBV30	.	TRBJ1-1	CAWKQGAAEAFF	TGTGCCTGGAAACAGGGGGCCGCTGAAGCTTTCTTT
.	TRBV5-5	.	TRBJ2-1	CASSFYPGSNEQFF	TGTGCCAGCAGCTTTTATCCGGGTTCCAATGAGCAGTTCTTC
TRBD1	TRBV10-3	.	TRBJ2-4	CAISESRTGAPIQYF	TGTGCCATCAGTGAGAGTCGGACAGGGGCACCCATTCAGTACTTC
TRBD1	TRBV5-1	.	TRBJ1-1	CASSFYRGDTEAFF	TGCGCCAGCAGCTTTTACAGGGGAGACACTGAAGCTTTCTTT
.	TRBV18	.	TRBJ1-2	CASSPVDSNYGYTF	TGTGCCAGCTCACCTGTGGACAGCAACTATGGCTACACCTTC
.	TRBV25-1	.	TRBJ1-2	CARPGQLVYGYTF	TGTGCCCGGCCGGGACAATTGGTCTATGGCTACACCTTC
TRBD2	TRBV5-6	.	TRBJ2-3	CASSRTSGGIRSTDTQYF	TGTGCCAGCAGCAGGACTAGCGGGGGGATCCGTAGCACAGATACGCAGTATTTT
TRBD1	TRBV6-6	.	TRBJ2-4	CASKPGGTKNIQYF	TGTGCCAGTAAACCAGGGGGAACCAAAAACATTCAGTACTTC
TRBD2	TRBV2	.	TRBJ2-5	CASTGTRIRETQYF	TGTGCCAGCACCGGGACTAGAATACGAGAGACCCAGTACTTC
.	TRBV28	.	TRBJ1-6	CASSLGGLYNSPLHF	TGTGCCAGCAGTTTGGGGGGTTTGTATAATTCACCCCTCCACTTT
TRBD1	TRBV9	.	TRBJ2-5	CASSPLRTGSETQYF	TGTGCCAGCAGCCCCTTACGGACAGGGAGTGAGACCCAGTACTTC
.	TRBV7-9	.	TRBJ2-3	CASSLATGIGTDTQYF	TGTGCCAGCAGCTTAGCAACAGGGATTGGCACAGATACGCAGTATTTT
TRBD2	TRBV6-1	.	TRBJ2-7	CASSEGLAGGYEQYF	TGTGCCAGCAGTGAGGGACTAGCGGGGGGGTACGAGCAGTACTTC
TRBD1	TRBV10-3	.	TRBJ2-3	CAVRGDREDTQYF	TGTGCCGTGAGGGGGGACAGGGAGGATACGCAGTATTTT
.	TRBV7-9	.	TRBJ1-1	CASSFGRRTEAFF	TGTGCCAGCAGCTTCGGACGGAGGACTGAAGCTTTCTTT
.	TRBV10-3	.	TRBJ2-7	CAIGGGAPYEQYF	TGTGCCATCGGAGGGGGGGCACCCTACGAGCAGTACTTC
.	TRBV5-8	.	TRBJ1-1	CASSPFGGRLGTEAFF	TGTGCCAGCAGCCCGTTTGGGGGGAGGTTGGGGACTGAAGCTTTCTTT
TRBD1	TRBV5-5	.	TRBJ1-4	CASSFAGGRNEKLFF	TGTGCCAGCAGCTTTGCAGGGGGGAGGAATGAAAAACTGTTTTTT
TRBD1	TRBV7-3	once	TRBJ1-2	CASRPRQGAGYGYTF	TGTGCCAGCAGGCCTCGACAGGGTGCTGGCTATGGCTACACCTTC